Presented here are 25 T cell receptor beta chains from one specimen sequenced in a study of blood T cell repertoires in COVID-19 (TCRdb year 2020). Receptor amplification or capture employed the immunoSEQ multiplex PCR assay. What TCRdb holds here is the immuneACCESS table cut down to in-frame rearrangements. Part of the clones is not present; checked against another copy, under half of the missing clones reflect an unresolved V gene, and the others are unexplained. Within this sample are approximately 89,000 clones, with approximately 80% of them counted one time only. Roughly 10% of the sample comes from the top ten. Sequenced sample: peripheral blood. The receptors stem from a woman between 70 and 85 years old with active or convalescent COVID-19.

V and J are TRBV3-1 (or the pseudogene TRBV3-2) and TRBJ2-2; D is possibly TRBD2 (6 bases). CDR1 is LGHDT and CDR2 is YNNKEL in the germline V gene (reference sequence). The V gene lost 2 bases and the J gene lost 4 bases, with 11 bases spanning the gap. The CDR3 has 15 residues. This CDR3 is CASSQPGAVTGELFF. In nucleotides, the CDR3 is TGTGCCAGCAGCCAACCGGGAGCGGTCACCGGGGAGCTGTTTTTT.

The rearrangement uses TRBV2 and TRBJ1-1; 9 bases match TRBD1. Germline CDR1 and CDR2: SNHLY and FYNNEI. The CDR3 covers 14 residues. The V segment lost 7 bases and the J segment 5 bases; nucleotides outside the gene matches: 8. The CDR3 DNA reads TGTGCCAGCACAGGACAGGGGCAAAGGACTGAAGCTTTCTTT. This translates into CASTGQGQRTEAFF. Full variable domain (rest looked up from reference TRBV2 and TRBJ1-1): EPEVTQTPSHQVTQMGQEVILRCVPISNHLYFYWYRQILGQKVEFLVSFYNNEISEKSEIFDDQFSVERPDGSNFTLKIRSTKLEDSAMYFCASTGQGQRTEAFFGQGTRLTVV.

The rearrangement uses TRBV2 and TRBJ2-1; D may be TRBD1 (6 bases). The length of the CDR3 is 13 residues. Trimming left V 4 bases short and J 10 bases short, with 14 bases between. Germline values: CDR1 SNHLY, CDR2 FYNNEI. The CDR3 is CASSGRTVGEQFF. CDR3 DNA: TGTGCCAGCAGTGGCCGGACAGTGGGGGAGCAGTTCTTC.

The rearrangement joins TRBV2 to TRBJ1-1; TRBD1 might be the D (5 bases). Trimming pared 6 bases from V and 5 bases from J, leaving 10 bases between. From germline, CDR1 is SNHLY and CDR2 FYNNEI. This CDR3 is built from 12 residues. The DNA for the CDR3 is TGTGCCAGCAGAGGAGGGGAAACTGAAGCTTTCTTT. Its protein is CASRGGETEAFF.

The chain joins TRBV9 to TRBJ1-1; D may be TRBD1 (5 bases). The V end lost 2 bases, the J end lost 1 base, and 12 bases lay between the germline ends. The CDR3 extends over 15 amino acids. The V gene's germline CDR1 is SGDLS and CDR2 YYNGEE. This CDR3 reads CASSVLPTANTEAFF. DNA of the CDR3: TGTGCCAGCAGCGTTCTTCCGACAGCGAACACTGAAGCTTTCTTT.

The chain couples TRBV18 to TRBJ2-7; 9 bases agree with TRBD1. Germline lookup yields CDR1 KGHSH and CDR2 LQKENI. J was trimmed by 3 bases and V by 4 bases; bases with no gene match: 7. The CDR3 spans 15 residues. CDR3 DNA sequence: TGTGCCAGCTCACGAGGACAGGGGCTCAACTACGAGCAGTACTTC. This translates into CASSRGQGLNYEQYF.

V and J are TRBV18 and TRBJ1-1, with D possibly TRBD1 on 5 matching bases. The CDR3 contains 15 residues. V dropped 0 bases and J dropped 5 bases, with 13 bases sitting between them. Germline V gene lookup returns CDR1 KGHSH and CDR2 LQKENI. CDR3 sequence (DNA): TGTGCCAGCTCACCACCGCGGGGGGAAAGGACTGAAGCTTTCTTT. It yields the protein CASSPPRGERTEAFF.

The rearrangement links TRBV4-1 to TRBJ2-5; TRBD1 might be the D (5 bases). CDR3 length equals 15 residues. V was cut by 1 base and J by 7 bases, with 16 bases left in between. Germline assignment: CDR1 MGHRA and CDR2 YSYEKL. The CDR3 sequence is CASSQVYDSVGTQYF. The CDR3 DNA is TGCGCCAGCAGCCAAGTTTATGACAGCGTTGGGACCCAGTACTTC.

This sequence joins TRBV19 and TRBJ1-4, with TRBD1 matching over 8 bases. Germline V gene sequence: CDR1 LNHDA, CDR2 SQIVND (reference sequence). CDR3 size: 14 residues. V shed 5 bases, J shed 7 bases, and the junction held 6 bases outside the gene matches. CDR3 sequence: CASSSPGTGEKLFF. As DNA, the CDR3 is TGTGCCAGTAGTTCCCCCGGGACAGGTGAAAAACTGTTTTTT.

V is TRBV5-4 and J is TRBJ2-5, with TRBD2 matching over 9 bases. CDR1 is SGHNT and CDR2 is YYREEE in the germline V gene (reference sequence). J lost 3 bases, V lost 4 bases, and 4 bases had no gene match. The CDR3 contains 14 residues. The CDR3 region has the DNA TGTGCCAGCAGCCCTAGGACTAGCGAAGAGACCCAGTACTTC. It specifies CASSPRTSEETQYF.

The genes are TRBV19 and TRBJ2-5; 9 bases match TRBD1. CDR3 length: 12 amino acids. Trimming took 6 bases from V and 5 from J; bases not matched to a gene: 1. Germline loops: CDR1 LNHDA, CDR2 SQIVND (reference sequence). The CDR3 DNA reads TGTGCCAGTAGGGACAGGGGTGAGACCCAGTACTTC. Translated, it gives CASRDRGETQYF. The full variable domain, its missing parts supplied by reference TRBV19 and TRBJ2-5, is DGGITQSPKYLFRKEGQNVTLSCEQNLNHDAMYWYRQDPGQGLRLIYYSQIVNDFQKGDIAEGYSVSREKKESFPLTVTSAQKNPTAFYLCASRDRGETQYFGPGTRLLVL.

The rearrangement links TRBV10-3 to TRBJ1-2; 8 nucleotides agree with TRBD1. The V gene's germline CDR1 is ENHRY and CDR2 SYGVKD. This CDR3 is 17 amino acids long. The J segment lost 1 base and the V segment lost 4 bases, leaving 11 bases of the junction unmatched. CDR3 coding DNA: TGTGCCATCAGTGGGGGGACAGGTGGAGCTCTTAACTATGGCTACACCTTC. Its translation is CAISGGTGGALNYGYTF.

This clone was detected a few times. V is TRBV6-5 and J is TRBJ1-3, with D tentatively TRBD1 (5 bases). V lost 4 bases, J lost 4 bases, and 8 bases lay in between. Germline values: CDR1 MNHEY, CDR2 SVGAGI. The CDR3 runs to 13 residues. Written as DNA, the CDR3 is TGTGCCAGCAGTTCGACAGTCGGAAACACCATATATTTT. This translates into CASSSTVGNTIYF.

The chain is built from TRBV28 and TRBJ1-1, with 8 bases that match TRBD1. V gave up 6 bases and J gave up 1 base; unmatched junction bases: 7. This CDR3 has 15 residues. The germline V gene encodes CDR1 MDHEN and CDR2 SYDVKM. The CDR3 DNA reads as TGTGCCAGCAGAGCCTCGGACAGGGAGAACACTGAAGCTTTCTTT. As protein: CASRASDRENTEAFF.

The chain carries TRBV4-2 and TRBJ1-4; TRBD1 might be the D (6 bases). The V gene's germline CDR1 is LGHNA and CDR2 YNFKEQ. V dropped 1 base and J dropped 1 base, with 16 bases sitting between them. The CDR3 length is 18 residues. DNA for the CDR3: TGTGCCAGCAGCCAAGGACAGGCCTCGGGAGGAACTAATGAAAAACTGTTTTTT. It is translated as CASSQGQASGGTNEKLFF.

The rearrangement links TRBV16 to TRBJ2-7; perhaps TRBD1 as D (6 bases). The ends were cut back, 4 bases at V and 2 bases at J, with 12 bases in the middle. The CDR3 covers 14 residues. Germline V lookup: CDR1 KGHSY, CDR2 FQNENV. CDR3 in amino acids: CASSPVPGAYEQYF. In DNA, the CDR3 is TGTGCCAGCAGCCCCGTGCCAGGGGCCTACGAGCAGTACTTC.

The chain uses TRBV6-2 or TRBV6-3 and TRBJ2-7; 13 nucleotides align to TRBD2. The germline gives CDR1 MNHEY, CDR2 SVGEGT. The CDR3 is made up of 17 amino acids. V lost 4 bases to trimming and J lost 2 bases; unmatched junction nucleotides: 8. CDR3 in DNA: TGTGCCAGCAGTTCAATCCGGACTAGCGGGGGCCCCTACGAGCAGTACTTC. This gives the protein CASSSIRTSGGPYEQYF.

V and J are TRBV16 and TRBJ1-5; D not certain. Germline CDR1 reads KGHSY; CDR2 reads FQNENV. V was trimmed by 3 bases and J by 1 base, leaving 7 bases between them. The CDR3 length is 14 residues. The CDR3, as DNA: TGTGCCAGCAGCCACACCGCGAGCAATCAGCCCCAGCATTTT. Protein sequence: CASSHTASNQPQHF.

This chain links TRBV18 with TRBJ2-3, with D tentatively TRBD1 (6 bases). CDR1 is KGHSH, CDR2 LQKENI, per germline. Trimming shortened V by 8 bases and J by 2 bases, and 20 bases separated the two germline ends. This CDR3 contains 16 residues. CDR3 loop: CASALSSQGNTDTQYF. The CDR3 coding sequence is TGTGCCAGCGCGCTTAGCTCCCAGGGGAACACAGATACGCAGTATTTT.

CDR3 DNA: TGTGCCAGCAGCGTAGCTGGGACAGTTCACTATGGCTACACCTTC. Its translation: CASSVAGTVHYGYTF. This chain links TRBV9 with TRBJ1-2; 7 bases agree with TRBD1. Germline CDR1 reads SGDLS; CDR2 reads YYNGEE. The CDR3 loop spans 15 amino acids. The V segment lost 0 bases and the J segment 3 bases; nucleotides outside the gene matches: 5.

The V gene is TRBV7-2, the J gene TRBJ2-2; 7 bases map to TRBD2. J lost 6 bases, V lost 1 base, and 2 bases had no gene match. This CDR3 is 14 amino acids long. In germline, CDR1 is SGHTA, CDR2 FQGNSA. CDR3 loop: CASSLGLAPGELFF. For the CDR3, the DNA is TGTGCCAGCAGCTTAGGACTAGCCCCCGGGGAGCTGTTTTTT.

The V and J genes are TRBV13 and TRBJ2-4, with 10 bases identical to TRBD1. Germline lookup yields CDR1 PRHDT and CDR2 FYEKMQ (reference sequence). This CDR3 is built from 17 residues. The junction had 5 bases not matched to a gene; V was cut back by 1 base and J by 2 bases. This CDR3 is CASSLEGQGLSKNIQYF. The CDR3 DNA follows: TGTGCCAGCAGCTTAGAGGGACAGGGGTTGTCCAAAAACATTCAGTACTTC.

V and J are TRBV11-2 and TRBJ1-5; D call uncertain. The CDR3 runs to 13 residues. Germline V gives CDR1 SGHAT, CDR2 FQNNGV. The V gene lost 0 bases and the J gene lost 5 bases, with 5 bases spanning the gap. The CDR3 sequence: CASSLERDQPQHF. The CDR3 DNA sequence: TGTGCCAGCAGCTTAGAACGGGATCAGCCCCAGCATTTT.

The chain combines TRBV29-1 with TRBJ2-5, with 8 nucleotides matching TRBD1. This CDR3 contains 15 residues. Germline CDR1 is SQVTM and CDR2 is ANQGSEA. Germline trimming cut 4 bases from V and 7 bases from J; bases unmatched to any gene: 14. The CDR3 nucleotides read TGCAGCGTTGCGTCGTCGGACAGGGAGTATGGGACCCAGTACTTC. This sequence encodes CSVASSDREYGTQYF.

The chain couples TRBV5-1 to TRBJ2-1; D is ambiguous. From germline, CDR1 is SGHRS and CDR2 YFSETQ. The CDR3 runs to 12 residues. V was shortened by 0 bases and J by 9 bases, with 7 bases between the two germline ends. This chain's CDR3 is CASSLAYGEQFF. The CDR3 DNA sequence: TGCGCCAGCAGCTTGGCGTACGGTGAGCAGTTCTTC.